This entry lists 28 T cell receptor beta chains sequenced from one sample in a study of identical twins. TCRdb reprocessed the 5' RACE reads with MiXCR, giving one entry per CDR3 protein. Here the sample spans roughly 750,000 distinct CDR3 sequences, approximately 21% being singletons. This same sample was also taken into another study, of T cells expressing NK-cell markers.

The sample comprised PBMCs. The receptors derive from a young woman in good health.

This clonotype was detected a few times. V usage is TRBV3-1 and J usage is TRBJ2-7, with D uncertain. V was pared by 0 bases and J by 5 bases, with 17 bases between. The CDR3 is 16 amino acids. Germline V gene data show CDR1 as LGHDT and CDR2 as YNNKEL (reference sequence). The CDR3 DNA reads as TGTGCCAGCAGCCAAGATTTCAGGTCAAGGTCGGACGAGCAGTACTTC. Its translation: CASSQDFRSRSDEQYF.

This clonotype was seen many times. This chain links TRBV15 with TRBJ1-1; no clear D gene. CDR3 size: 15 residues. Germline V gives CDR1 LNHNV, CDR2 YYDKDF (reference sequence). V shed 6 bases and J shed 8 bases, with 22 bases lying between them. The CDR3 coding sequence is TGTGCCACCAGGGGTCAAGGAACCCCCGGGATCGAAGCTTTCTTT. Its protein is CATRGQGTPGIEAFF.

The chain links TRBV5-1 to TRBJ2-1; 7 bases align to TRBD2. The CDR3 has 15 amino acids. The V gene's germline CDR1 is SGHRS and CDR2 YFSETQ. The J segment lost 4 bases and the V segment lost 2 bases, leaving 6 bases of the junction unmatched. DNA of the CDR3: TGCGCCAGCAGCTTTTATGGGACTACATACAATGAGCAGTTCTTC. Protein: CASSFYGTTYNEQFF.

In its sample, this clonotype was seen a few times. The gene calls are TRBV5-1 and TRBJ2-1, with 7 bases aligning to TRBD1. The CDR3 sequence is 15 residues long. Germline CDR1 SGHRS, CDR2 YFSETQ. The ends lost 2 bases at V and 4 bases at J; junction bases unmatched: 6. The CDR3 coding sequence is TGCGCCAGCAGCTTAGACAGGGTGGATTACAATGAGCAGTTCTTC. Translating it yields CASSLDRVDYNEQFF.

This sequence joins TRBV5-1 and TRBJ2-2, with 13 bases aligning to TRBD2. The CDR3 has 17 amino acids. Germline V gives CDR1 SGHRS, CDR2 YFSETQ. V dropped 4 bases and J dropped 6; count of bases not matched to a gene: 9. The CDR3 DNA is TGCGCCAGCAGCAAGACACTAGCGGGAGGGGCGTCCGGGGAGCTGTTTTTT. It codes for CASSKTLAGGASGELFF.

This clonotype has only a few counts. The chain has TRBV6-5 and TRBJ2-7; tentatively, D is TRBD2 (6 bases). The CDR3 has 15 amino acids. V was trimmed by 3 bases and J by 0 bases, leaving 12 bases between them. Germline CDR1 MNHEY, CDR2 SVGAGI. The CDR3 sequence is CASSYDGSHSYEQYF. In DNA, the CDR3 is TGTGCCAGCAGTTATGACGGGAGTCACTCCTACGAGCAGTACTTC.

The genes are TRBV5-6 and TRBJ2-5, with a possible D match to TRBD1 (5 bases). V lost 4 bases, J lost 4 bases, and 17 bases lay in between. Germline lookup yields CDR1 SGHDT and CDR2 YYEEEE. There are 15 residues in the CDR3. The chain's CDR3 is CASSLTQGTRETQYF. The DNA for the CDR3 is TGTGCCAGCAGCCTCACGCAGGGAACCCGAGAGACCCAGTACTTC.

The V call is TRBV10-3, the J call TRBJ2-4; no reliable D call. This CDR3 region has 14 residues. CDR1 and CDR2 from the germline V gene are ENHRY and SYGVKD. Trimming stripped 0 bases from V and 5 bases from J, with 8 bases between. The CDR3 region has the DNA TGTGCCATCAGTGAGTCGGCGGCGGAAAACATTCAGTACTTC. It is translated as CAISESAAENIQYF.

The table lists this clonotype with a few counts. The CDR3 here is CASSRRERSNYGYTF. The CDR3 DNA reads TGTGCCAGCAGTCGACGGGAACGATCTAACTATGGCTACACCTTC. The genes are TRBV12-3 or TRBV12-4 and TRBJ1-2; the D is unclear. V was shortened by 5 bases and J by 0 bases, with 13 bases between the two germline ends. This CDR3 is built from 15 residues.

This clonotype has a handful of counts. The gene calls are TRBV21-1 and TRBJ1-1; the D call TRBD1 from the table was never checked on the DNA. TRBV21-1 is marked as a pseudogene. CDR3 size: 14 residues. The CDR3 region has the DNA TGTGCCAGCAGCAAGGGGGACAGGGGCGCTGAAGCTTTCTTT. Its protein product is CASSKGDRGAEAFF.

The rearrangement joins TRBV4-3 to TRBJ2-6, with TRBD1 identical over 7 bases. The CDR3 totals 16 residues. J gave up 2 bases and V 3 bases, and 4 bases lay outside the gene matches. Germline values: CDR1 LGHNA, CDR2 YSLEER. As DNA, the CDR3 is TGCGCCAGCAGCCAGGGTACAGGGGCTGGGGCCAACGTCCTGACTTTC. As protein: CASSQGTGAGANVLTF.

This clonotype was seen only a few times. The CDR3 protein is CASSFWRGSGDTQYF. DNA of the CDR3: TGTGCCAGCAGTTTCTGGCGGGGGTCCGGGGATACGCAGTATTTT. V and J are TRBV12-3 or TRBV12-4 and TRBJ2-3; 7 nucleotides agree with TRBD2. V lost 3 bases and J lost 6; bases outside the gene matches: 9. The CDR3 covers 15 residues.

This clonotype was counted between two and nine times. This sequence joins TRBV20-1 and TRBJ1-6, with D unresolved. The V gene lost 2 bases and the J gene lost 6 bases, with 11 bases spanning the gap. Germline values: CDR1 DFQATT, CDR2 SNEGSKA (reference sequence). The CDR3 is 14 amino acids. The CDR3 DNA reads as TGCAGTGCTAGAATCGGCAATCTTAATTCACCCCTCCACTTT. Its protein product is CSARIGNLNSPLHF.

The chain links TRBV5-6 to TRBJ2-2; D is undetermined. The germline V gene encodes CDR1 SGHDT and CDR2 YYEEEE. CDR3 length: 12 residues. The germline V and J ends were trimmed by 5 bases and 6 bases, with 8 bases remaining between them. The CDR3 DNA reads TGTGCCAGCAGTTGGACGTCCGGGGAGCTGTTTTTT. This encodes CASSWTSGELFF.

The V call is TRBV7-8, the J call TRBJ2-2; 7 nucleotides match TRBD1. The CDR3 totals 16 residues. Germline trimming cut 5 bases from V and 6 bases from J; bases unmatched to any gene: 12. Germline-derived CDR1 and CDR2 are SGHVS and FQNEAQ. CDR3 residues: CASSIHRGPSPGELFF. CDR3 nucleotides: TGTGCCAGCAGCATTCACAGGGGACCATCCCCCGGGGAGCTGTTTTTT.

Many counts were recorded for this clonotype. The CDR3: CASSYRKRANTGELFF. CDR3 sequence (DNA): TGTGCCAGCAGTTACCGTAAGCGAGCGAACACCGGGGAGCTGTTTTTT. The gene calls are TRBV6-2 or TRBV6-3 and TRBJ2-2; D is uncertain. V shed 2 bases and J shed 0 bases, with 10 bases lying between them. CDR1 and CDR2 (germline): MNHEY, SVGEGT. This CDR3 has 16 amino acids.

This clonotype was recorded at least ten times. The J gene is TRBJ1-2, the V gene TRBV29-1; D gene uncertain. V lost 4 bases and J lost 8, with 11 bases in between. Germline assignment: CDR1 SQVTM and CDR2 ANQGSEA. This CDR3 region has 11 residues. The CDR3 region is CSVVPEVGYTF. The CDR3 coding sequence is TGCAGCGTTGTACCGGAGGTGGGCTACACCTTC.

The chain combines TRBV6-2 or TRBV6-3 with TRBJ1-5, with D unresolved. Germline lookup yields CDR1 MNHEY and CDR2 SVGEGT. Trimming cost V 4 bases and J 9 bases, with 13 bases left between them. The CDR3 has 13 amino acids. For the CDR3, the DNA is TGTGCCAGCAGTTCCTCCCTGCCATTGCCCCAGCATTTT. Its protein is CASSSSLPLPQHF.

The CDR3 loop is CASSQDRWDTQYF. The CDR3 region has the DNA TGCGCCAGCAGCCAAGATCGATGGGATACGCAGTATTTT. The rearrangement joins TRBV4-1 to TRBJ2-3; D not certain. The ends were cut back, 0 bases at V and 6 bases at J, with 7 bases in the middle. This CDR3 region has 13 residues. In germline, CDR1 is MGHRA, CDR2 YSYEKL.

This clonotype has only a few counts. The CDR3 reads CASSLEGRRTEAFF. The DNA of the CDR3 is TGTGCCAGCAGTTTAGAGGGGCGACGGACTGAAGCTTTCTTT. J is TRBJ1-1 and V is TRBV12-3 or TRBV12-4, with a possible D match to TRBD1 (5 bases). CDR3 length equals 14 residues. The V end was cut by 1 base, the J end by 5 bases, with 11 bases between.

The chain is built from TRBV5-1 and TRBJ1-1; 7 bases match TRBD1. Looked up from germline, CDR1 is SGHRS and CDR2 is YFSETQ. The J segment lost 5 bases and the V segment lost 3 bases, leaving 10 bases of the junction unmatched. The CDR3 contains 15 residues. CDR3 DNA: TGCGCCAGCAGCTCGATACAGGGGCCTGGGACTGAAGCTTTCTTT. This sequence encodes CASSSIQGPGTEAFF. Full variable domain (outside the CDR3, taken from reference TRBV5-1 and TRBJ1-1): KAGVTQTPRYLIKTRGQQVTLSCSPISGHRSVSWYQQTPGQGLQFLFEYFSETQRNKGNFPGRFSGRQFSNSRSEMNVSTLELGDSALYLCASSSIQGPGTEAFFGQGTRLTVV.

The chain joins TRBV21-1 to TRBJ1-1; TRBD1 reflects the table's D call only, with no check against the DNA. TRBV21-1 is deemed a pseudogene. The CDR3 is 19 amino acids. The CDR3 spells CASSKAQVCSPQGDTEAFF. CDR3 DNA sequence: TGTGCCAGCAGCAAAGCGCAGGTGTGTTCCCCTCAGGGGGACACTGAAGCTTTCTTT.

The chain employs TRBV25-1 and TRBJ2-5; TRBD2 is a possible D gene (6 bases). The germline V and J ends were trimmed by 0 bases and 1 base, with 9 bases remaining between them. Per the germline V gene, CDR1 is MGHDK and CDR2 is SYGVNS. The CDR3 contains 15 residues. This CDR3 is CASSEYTGGQETQYF. The CDR3 region has the DNA TGTGCCAGCAGTGAATATACCGGGGGCCAAGAGACCCAGTACTTC.

This chain joins TRBV5-1 and TRBJ2-7; 9 bases are a match to TRBD1. V was pared by 4 bases and J by 2 bases, with 4 bases of the junction left unmatched. The CDR3 loop spans 14 amino acids. Germline-derived CDR1 and CDR2 are SGHRS and YFSETQ. CDR3 bases: TGCGCCAGCAGCGTGGACAGGGGAACCTACGAGCAGTACTTC. Its translation is CASSVDRGTYEQYF.

The chain links TRBV7-2 to TRBJ2-3; tentatively, D is TRBD1 or TRBD2 (5 bases each). Between the trimmed V and J ends, which lost 5 bases and 1 base, there was a span of 16 bases. This CDR3 contains 16 residues. The V gene's germline CDR1 is SGHTA and CDR2 FQGNSA. This chain's CDR3 is CASSVEGRARTDTQYF. The CDR3 DNA sequence: TGTGCCAGCAGCGTCGAGGGGCGGGCGCGCACAGATACGCAGTATTTT.

This clonotype was detected a few times. This chain joins TRBV10-3 and TRBJ2-3, with 7 bases lining up with TRBD1. V dropped 3 bases and J dropped 3; count of bases not matched to a gene: 9. The germline V gene has CDR1 ENHRY and CDR2 SYGVKD. The CDR3 consists of 16 residues. The CDR3 sequence: CAISEPRGRVTDTQYF. The CDR3 nucleotides are TGTGCCATCAGTGAACCAAGGGGGCGGGTGACAGATACGCAGTATTTT.

In this sample, this clonotype turned up many times. The chain joins TRBV10-3 to TRBJ2-6, with TRBD1 identical over 8 bases. The germline CDR1 and CDR2 sequences are ENHRY and SYGVKD. Trimming removed 6 bases from V and 0 bases from J; junction bases left unmatched: 10. The CDR3 loop spans 18 amino acids. CDR3 sequence reads: CAIRTGAPRSSGANVLTF. The CDR3 DNA reads TGTGCCATCAGGACAGGGGCCCCCAGATCCTCTGGGGCCAACGTCCTGACTTTC.

V usage is TRBV5-1 and J usage is TRBJ2-1; 10 bases are shared with TRBD1. From germline, CDR1 is SGHRS and CDR2 YFSETQ. The CDR3 totals 14 residues. V lost 3 bases and J lost 8; bases outside the gene matches: 5. Here the CDR3 DNA reads TGCGCCAGCAGCTCTGGGGACAGGGGCCATGAGCAGTTCTTC. This translates into CASSSGDRGHEQFF.